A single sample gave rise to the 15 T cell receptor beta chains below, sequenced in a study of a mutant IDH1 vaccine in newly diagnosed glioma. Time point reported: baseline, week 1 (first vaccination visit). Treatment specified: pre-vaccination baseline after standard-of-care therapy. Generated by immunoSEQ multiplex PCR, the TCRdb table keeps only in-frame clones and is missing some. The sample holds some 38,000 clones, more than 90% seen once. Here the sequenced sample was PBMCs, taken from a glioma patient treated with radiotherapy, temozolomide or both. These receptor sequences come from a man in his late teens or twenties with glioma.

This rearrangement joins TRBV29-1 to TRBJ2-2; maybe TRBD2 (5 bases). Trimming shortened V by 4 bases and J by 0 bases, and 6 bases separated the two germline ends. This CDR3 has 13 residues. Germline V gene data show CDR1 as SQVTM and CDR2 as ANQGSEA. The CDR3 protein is CSVAGTNTGELFF. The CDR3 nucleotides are TGCAGCGTTGCGGGGACGAACACCGGGGAGCTGTTTTTT.

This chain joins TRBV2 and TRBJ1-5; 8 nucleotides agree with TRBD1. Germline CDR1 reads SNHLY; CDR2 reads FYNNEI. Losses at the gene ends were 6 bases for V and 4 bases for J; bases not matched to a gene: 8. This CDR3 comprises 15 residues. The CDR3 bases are TGTGCCAGCAGAGGGGACAGGAGTACGAATCAGCCCCAGCATTTT. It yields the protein CASRGDRSTNQPQHF.

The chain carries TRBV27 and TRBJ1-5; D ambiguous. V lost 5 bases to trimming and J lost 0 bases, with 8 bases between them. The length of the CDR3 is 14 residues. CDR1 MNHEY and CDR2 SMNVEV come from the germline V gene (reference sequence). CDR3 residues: CASSLKYSNQPQHF. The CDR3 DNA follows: TGTGCCAGCAGTCTAAAGTATAGCAATCAGCCCCAGCATTTT.

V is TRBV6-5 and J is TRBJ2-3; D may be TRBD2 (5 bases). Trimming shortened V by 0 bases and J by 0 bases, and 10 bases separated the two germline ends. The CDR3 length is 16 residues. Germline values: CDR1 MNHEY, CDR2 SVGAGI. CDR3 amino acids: CASSYSTTPSTDTQYF. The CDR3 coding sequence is TGTGCCAGCAGTTACTCGACTACCCCTAGCACAGATACGCAGTATTTT.

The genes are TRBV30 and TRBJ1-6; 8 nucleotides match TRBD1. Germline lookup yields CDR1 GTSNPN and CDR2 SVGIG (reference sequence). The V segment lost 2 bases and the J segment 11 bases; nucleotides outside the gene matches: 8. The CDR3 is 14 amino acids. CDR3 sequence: CAWSIGQGYPPLHF. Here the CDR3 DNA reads TGTGCCTGGAGTATCGGACAGGGTTACCCACCCCTCCACTTT.

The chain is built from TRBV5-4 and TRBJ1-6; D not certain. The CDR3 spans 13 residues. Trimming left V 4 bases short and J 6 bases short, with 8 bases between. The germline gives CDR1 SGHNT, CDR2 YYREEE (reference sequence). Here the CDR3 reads CASSGSSNSPLHF. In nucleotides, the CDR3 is TGTGCCAGCAGCGGCTCCAGTAATTCACCCCTCCACTTT.

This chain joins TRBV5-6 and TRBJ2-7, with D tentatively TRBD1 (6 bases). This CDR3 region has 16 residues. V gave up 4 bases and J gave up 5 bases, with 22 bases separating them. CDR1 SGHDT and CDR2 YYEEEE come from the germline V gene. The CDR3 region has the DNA TGTGCCAGCAGCCGGGACAAATTCCCCAGAGTGGACGAGCAGTACTTC. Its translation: CASSRDKFPRVDEQYF.

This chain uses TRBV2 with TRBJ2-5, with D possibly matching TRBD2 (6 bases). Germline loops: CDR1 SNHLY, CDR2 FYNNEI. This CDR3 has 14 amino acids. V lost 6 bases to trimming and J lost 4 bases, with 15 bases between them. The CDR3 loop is CASSPRRGGETQYF. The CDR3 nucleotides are TGTGCCAGCAGCCCCAGGAGGGGAGGAGAGACCCAGTACTTC. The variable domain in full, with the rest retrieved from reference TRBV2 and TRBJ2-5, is EPEVTQTPSHQVTQMGQEVILRCVPISNHLYFYWYRQILGQKVEFLVSFYNNEISEKSEIFDDQFSVERPDGSNFTLKIRSTKLEDSAMYFCASSPRRGGETQYFGPGTRLLVL.

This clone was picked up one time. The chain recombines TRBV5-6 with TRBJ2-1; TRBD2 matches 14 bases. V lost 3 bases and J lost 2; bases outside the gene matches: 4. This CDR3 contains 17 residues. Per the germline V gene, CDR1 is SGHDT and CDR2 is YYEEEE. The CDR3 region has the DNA TGTGCCAGCAGCTCGACTAGCGGGAGGGCCACCTACAATGAGCAGTTCTTC. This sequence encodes CASSSTSGRATYNEQFF.

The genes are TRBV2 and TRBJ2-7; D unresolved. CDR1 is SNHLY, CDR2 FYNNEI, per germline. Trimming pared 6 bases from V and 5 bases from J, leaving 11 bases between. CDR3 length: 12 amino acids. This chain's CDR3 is CASSRILDEQYF. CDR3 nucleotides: TGTGCCAGCAGCAGAATTCTGGACGAGCAGTACTTC.

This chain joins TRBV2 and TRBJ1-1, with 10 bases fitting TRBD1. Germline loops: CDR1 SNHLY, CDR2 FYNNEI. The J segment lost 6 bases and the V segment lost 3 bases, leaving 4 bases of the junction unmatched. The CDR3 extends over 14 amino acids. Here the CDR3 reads CASSERDRGPEAFF. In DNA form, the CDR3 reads TGTGCCAGCAGTGAGAGGGACAGGGGCCCTGAAGCTTTCTTT. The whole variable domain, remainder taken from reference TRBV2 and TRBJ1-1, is EPEVTQTPSHQVTQMGQEVILRCVPISNHLYFYWYRQILGQKVEFLVSFYNNEISEKSEIFDDQFSVERPDGSNFTLKIRSTKLEDSAMYFCASSERDRGPEAFFGQGTRLTVV.

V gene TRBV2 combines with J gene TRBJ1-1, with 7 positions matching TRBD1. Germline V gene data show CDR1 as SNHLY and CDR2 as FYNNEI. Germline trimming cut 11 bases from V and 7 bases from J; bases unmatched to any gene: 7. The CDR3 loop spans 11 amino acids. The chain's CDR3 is CAGGGIGEAFF. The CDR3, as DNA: TGTGCCGGAGGGGGCATAGGTGAAGCTTTCTTT.

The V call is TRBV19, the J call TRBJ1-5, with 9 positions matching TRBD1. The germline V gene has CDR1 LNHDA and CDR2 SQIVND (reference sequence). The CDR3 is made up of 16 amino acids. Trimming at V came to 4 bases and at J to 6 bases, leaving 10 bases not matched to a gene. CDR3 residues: CASSTRLGQGGQPQHF. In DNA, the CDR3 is TGTGCCAGTAGTACACGGTTGGGACAGGGAGGTCAGCCCCAGCATTTT.

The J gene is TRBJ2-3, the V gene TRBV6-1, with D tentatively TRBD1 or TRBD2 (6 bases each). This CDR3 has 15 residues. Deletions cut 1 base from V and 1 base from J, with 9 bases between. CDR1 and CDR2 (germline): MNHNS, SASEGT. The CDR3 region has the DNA TGTGCCAGCAGTGAAGAGGGGGGAGGCACAGATACGCAGTATTTT. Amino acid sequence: CASSEEGGGTDTQYF.

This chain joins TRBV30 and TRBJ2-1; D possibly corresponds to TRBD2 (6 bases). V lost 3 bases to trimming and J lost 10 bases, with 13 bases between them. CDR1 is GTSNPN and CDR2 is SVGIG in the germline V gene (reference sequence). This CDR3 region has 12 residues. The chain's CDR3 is CAWSSSGPEQFF. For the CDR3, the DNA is TGTGCCTGGAGCTCCAGCGGGCCCGAGCAGTTCTTC.